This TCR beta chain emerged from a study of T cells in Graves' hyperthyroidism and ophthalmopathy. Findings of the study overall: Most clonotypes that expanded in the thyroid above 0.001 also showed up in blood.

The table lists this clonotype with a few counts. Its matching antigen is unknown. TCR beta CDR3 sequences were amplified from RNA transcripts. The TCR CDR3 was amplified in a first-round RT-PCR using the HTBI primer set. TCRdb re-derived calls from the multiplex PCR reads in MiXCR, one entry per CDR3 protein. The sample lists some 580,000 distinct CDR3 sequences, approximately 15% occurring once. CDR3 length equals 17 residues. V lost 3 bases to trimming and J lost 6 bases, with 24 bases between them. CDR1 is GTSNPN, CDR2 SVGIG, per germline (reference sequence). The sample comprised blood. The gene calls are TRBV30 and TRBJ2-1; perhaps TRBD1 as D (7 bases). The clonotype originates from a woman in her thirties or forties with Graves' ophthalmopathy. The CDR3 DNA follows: TGTGCCTGGAGCGGGGGTGAGGGGGCAGTTCCTGTCAATGAGCAGTTCTTC. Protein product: CAWSGGEGAVPVNEQFF.